The clone carrying this TCR beta chain was counted only a few times. Its antigen is undetermined. The CDR3 loop spans 15 amino acids. The germline V gene encodes CDR1 SGHDT and CDR2 YYEEEE. V was shortened by 2 bases and J by 1 base, with 11 bases between the two germline ends. Time point given: pre-sensitization, week 0. Sample treatment: therapeutic diphenylcyclopropenone sensitization with weekly scalp DPC. These data come from a study of human T cells and chemical hapten exposure. Across the study: The study enrolled mostly female patients with alopecia areata, totalis or universalis. Study-wide points: Expanded TCRs created a significantly greater count of big CDR3 similarity clusters than controls did. The number of TCRs above 1 in 1000 frequency did not change after DPC sensitization.

Per the authors' pipeline: The median was around 89,000 TCRs per sample, ranging about 20,000 to 690,600. TCRdb reprocessed the RACE reads via MiXCR and lists one record per CDR3 protein. For this entry, the V and J calls and clone size follow TCRdb and not the study's own pipeline. The repertoire holds about 380,000 distinct CDR3 sequences, with approximately 5.1% as singletons. This rearrangement joins TRBV5-6 to TRBJ2-3; D is possibly TRBD1 (5 bases). This sequence was found in a woman between 45 and 60 years old with alopecia areata. Some clones in this sample may be carry-over from other donors' samples. Material: whole blood, obtained in connection with sensitization to the hapten diphenylcyclopropenone (DPC). The CDR3 spells CASSFGVGGTDTQYF. The DNA for the CDR3 is TGTGCCAGCAGCTTTGGAGTAGGGGGCACAGATACGCAGTATTTT.